The 31 T cell receptor beta chains below were found in one sample sequenced in a study of beta chain features in type 1 diabetes. The study reverse transcribed the entire isolated RNA, so it sequenced expressed TCRB transcripts. Sequencing was performed with immunoSEQ multiplex PCR; in TCRdb, only in-frame clones are kept and a portion is missing. This sample has over 300,000 clones, with under 8.5% found just once. Sequenced input: central memory CD4+ T cells from blood. These receptors came from a woman aged 18 to 35 in good health.

This clone has at least ten counts. The chain recombines TRBV7-9 with TRBJ2-7, with D maybe TRBD2 (6 bases). The CDR3 is 15 residues long. CDR1 and CDR2 (germline): SEHNR, FQNEAQ (reference sequence). With 2 bases removed from V and 4 bases from J, the gap between germline ends came to 15 bases. This CDR3 is CASSLSVTGSYEQYF. CDR3 in DNA: TGTGCCAGCAGCTTATCTGTCACCGGGAGTTACGAGCAGTACTTC.

This clone appeared a few times. The V gene is TRBV7-9, the J gene TRBJ2-7; D not certain. V lost 1 base, J lost 2 bases, and 9 bases lay in between. CDR1 is SEHNR, CDR2 FQNEAQ, per germline (reference sequence). The CDR3 spans 14 residues. This chain's CDR3 is CASSLGFPAYEQYF. CDR3 DNA sequence: TGTGCCAGCAGCTTAGGGTTCCCCGCCTACGAGCAGTACTTC.

This clone was observed at least ten times. CDR3: CASSTPDSYNEQFF. The CDR3 DNA reads as TGTGCCAGCAGCACACCGGACAGTTACAATGAGCAGTTCTTC. V and J are TRBV9 and TRBJ2-1; a weak D match, TRBD1 (6 bases). V gave up 4 bases and J gave up 4 bases, with 12 bases separating them. Germline CDR1 SGDLS, CDR2 YYNGEE. CDR3 length: 14 amino acids.

This clone was found a few times. The rearrangement links TRBV7-2 to TRBJ2-3; D perhaps matches TRBD1 (5 bases). The CDR3 runs 15 residues. CDR1 SGHTA and CDR2 FQGNSA come from the germline V gene. Trimming pared 3 bases from V and 3 bases from J, leaving 13 bases between. CDR3 protein: CASSFQGSYTDTQYF. DNA of the CDR3: TGTGCCAGCAGCTTCCAGGGATCCTATACAGATACGCAGTATTTT.

The genes are TRBV25-1 and TRBJ1-2, with TRBD1 identical over 9 bases. V shed 5 bases and J 8 bases; nucleotides not matched to a gene: 6. CDR1 and CDR2 from the germline V gene are MGHDK and SYGVNS. This CDR3 region has 13 residues. The CDR3 bases are TGTGCCAGCAGTCCACAGGGGGCGCGGGGCTACACCTTC. Protein product: CASSPQGARGYTF.

This clone was found many times. J is TRBJ2-1 and V is TRBV14, with D perhaps matching TRBD2 (6 bases). CDR3 size: 14 residues. The germline CDR1 and CDR2 sequences are SGHDN and FVKESK. V lost 4 bases and J lost 9, with 16 bases in between. This CDR3 reads CASSLWRDLGEQFF. DNA of the CDR3: TGTGCCAGCAGCCTCTGGCGGGACTTGGGTGAGCAGTTCTTC.

This clone was detected a few times. The chain has TRBV11-2 and TRBJ1-4; 8 nucleotides align to TRBD1. With 6 bases clipped from V and 8 bases from J, the junction kept 8 bases outside the gene matches. The CDR3 spans 14 residues. Germline CDR1 is SGHAT and CDR2 is FQNNGV. The CDR3 spells CASSSDRDGEKLFF. CDR3 bases: TGTGCCAGCAGTTCGGACAGGGATGGAGAAAAACTGTTTTTT.

Concerning this clone: The same CDR3 can be traced to other DNA sequences in this sample. The chain couples TRBV6-5 to TRBJ1-5; no clear D. Germline CDR1 is MNHEY and CDR2 is SVGAGI. The CDR3 spans 14 residues. V dropped 0 bases and J dropped 1 base, with 4 bases sitting between them. The CDR3 spells CASSYSYSNQPQHF. The CDR3 DNA follows: TGTGCCAGCAGTTACTCGTACAGCAATCAGCCCCAGCATTTT.

V and J are TRBV5-4 and TRBJ2-2; maybe TRBD2 (5 bases). This CDR3 has 14 residues. V was trimmed by 0 bases and J by 6 bases, leaving 9 bases between them. The germline V gene encodes CDR1 SGHNT and CDR2 YYREEE (reference sequence). The CDR3 DNA sequence: TGTGCCAGCAGCTTGGGAGGGCCGGCCGGGGAGCTGTTTTTT. As protein: CASSLGGPAGELFF.

This clone was recorded at least ten times. The chain is built from TRBV7-9 and TRBJ1-2; the match to TRBD1 covers 9 bases. The CDR3 consists of 12 residues. Trimming at V came to 5 bases and at J to 8 bases, leaving 3 bases not matched to a gene. Germline V gives CDR1 SEHNR, CDR2 FQNEAQ (reference sequence). DNA for the CDR3: TGTGCCAGCAGCCTGGGACAGGGAGGCTACACCTTC. This sequence encodes CASSLGQGGYTF.

The sample holds a few counts of this clone. The chain employs TRBV11-3 and TRBJ2-1; TRBD1 agrees at 8 bases. The CDR3 has 15 amino acids. Losses at the gene ends were 1 base for V and 6 bases for J; bases not matched to a gene: 5. Germline V gene sequence: CDR1 SGHNT, CDR2 YENEEA. CDR3: CASSLGTGLGNEQFF. Written as DNA, the CDR3 is TGTGCCAGCAGCTTAGGGACAGGGCTCGGCAATGAGCAGTTCTTC.

This clone has more than one count but fewer than ten. This chain joins TRBV9 and TRBJ2-3, with TRBD1 matching over 7 bases. V shed 0 bases, J shed 5 bases, and the junction held 9 bases outside the gene matches. The CDR3 is made up of 16 amino acids. CDR1 SGDLS and CDR2 YYNGEE come from the germline V gene. For the CDR3, the DNA is TGTGCCAGCAGCGTAGAGGTAGGGGGCCATGGAGATACGCAGTATTTT. Its translation: CASSVEVGGHGDTQYF.

This rearrangement joins TRBV29-1 to TRBJ2-7; no reliable D call. Germline CDR1 reads SQVTM; CDR2 reads ANQGSEA. This CDR3 contains 12 residues. The V gene lost 4 bases and the J gene lost 5 bases, with 12 bases spanning the gap. CDR3 sequence: CSVAYVGNEQYF. CDR3 in DNA: TGCAGCGTTGCGTATGTAGGGAACGAGCAGTACTTC.

CDR3 coding DNA: TGTGCCAGCGGATTCCTAGCAGAAGAGACCCAGTACTTC. Translating gives CASGFLAEETQYF. The J gene is TRBJ2-5, the V gene TRBV28; TRBD2 is a possible D gene (5 bases). This CDR3 is 13 amino acids long. Germline V gene lookup returns CDR1 MDHEN and CDR2 SYDVKM. Trimming stripped 8 bases from V and 3 bases from J, with 13 bases between.

This clone came up many times. The chain uses TRBV4-2 and TRBJ1-2; D not resolved. In germline, CDR1 is LGHNA, CDR2 YNFKEQ. V was trimmed by 0 bases and J by 9 bases, leaving 11 bases between them. The CDR3 consists of 13 residues. The CDR3, as DNA: TGTGCCAGCAGCCAAGATGGCAACTTTCGCTACACCTTC. Translation gives CASSQDGNFRYTF.

This clone was seen only a few times. The gene calls are TRBV5-6 and TRBJ2-5; no firm D call. Germline V gene sequence: CDR1 SGHDT, CDR2 YYEEEE. CDR3 length: 13 residues. V was clipped by 1 base and J by 5 bases, with 9 bases between them. The CDR3 loop reads CASSLRGGETQYF. For the CDR3, the DNA is TGTGCCAGCAGCTTGCGAGGTGGCGAGACCCAGTACTTC.

In this sample, this clone turned up many times. Other nucleotide sequences in the sample specify the same CDR3. V is TRBV7-2 and J is TRBJ2-1, with 7 nucleotides matching TRBD2. The junction had 1 base not matched to a gene; V was cut back by 2 bases and J by 0 bases. This CDR3 region has 15 residues. Per the germline V gene, CDR1 is SGHTA and CDR2 is FQGNSA. CDR3: CASSLRGSSYNEQFF. For the CDR3, the DNA is TGTGCCAGCAGCTTACGCGGGAGCTCCTACAATGAGCAGTTCTTC.

In regard to this clone: The sample holds other DNA sequences that translate to the same CDR3. V gene TRBV11-2 combines with J gene TRBJ1-2; no clear D. Trimming cost V 4 bases and J 4 bases, with 10 bases left between them. Germline-derived CDR1 and CDR2 are SGHAT and FQNNGV. CDR3 length equals 13 residues. CDR3 amino acids: CASSSGRTYGYTF. CDR3 DNA: TGTGCCAGCAGCTCGGGCCGGACCTATGGCTACACCTTC.

This chain connects TRBV28 to TRBJ1-4; D possibly corresponds to TRBD1 (6 bases). Germline assignment: CDR1 MDHEN and CDR2 SYDVKM. With 5 bases removed from V and 5 bases from J, the gap between germline ends came to 18 bases. This CDR3 is 16 amino acids long. The CDR3: CASSTPWTAKNEKLFF. For the CDR3, the DNA is TGTGCCAGCAGTACCCCTTGGACAGCCAAAAATGAAAAACTGTTTTTT.

In its sample, this clone was seen many times. The J gene is TRBJ2-3, the V gene TRBV11-2; tentatively, D is TRBD2 (6 bases). With 3 bases removed from V and 10 bases from J, the gap between germline ends came to 14 bases. The germline gives CDR1 SGHAT, CDR2 FQNNGV. The CDR3 has 13 residues. The CDR3 region is CASSFHQRESQYF. Here the CDR3 DNA reads TGTGCCAGCAGCTTTCATCAACGGGAGTCGCAGTATTTT.

V and J are TRBV13 and TRBJ2-5; TRBD2 matches 10 bases. The germline V gene has CDR1 PRHDT and CDR2 FYEKMQ (reference sequence). This CDR3 is 16 amino acids long. The V gene end was trimmed by 2 bases and the J gene end by 0 bases; junction bases not matched to a gene: 3. Here the CDR3 reads CASSLKLAGNQETQYF. DNA of the CDR3: TGTGCCAGCAGCTTAAAACTAGCGGGGAACCAAGAGACCCAGTACTTC.

The rearrangement links TRBV7-3 to TRBJ1-2; perhaps TRBD1 as D (6 bases). Trimming took 3 bases from V and 6 from J, leaving 11 bases between them. Germline loops: CDR1 SGHTA, CDR2 FQGTGA. This CDR3 contains 13 residues. The CDR3 DNA follows: TGTGCCAGCAGCTTTACAGGGTCAGATGGCTACACCTTC. Translation gives CASSFTGSDGYTF.

This clone was seen more than once but under ten times. The rearrangement joins TRBV7-9 to TRBJ1-4; D is unresolved. The V gene's germline CDR1 is SEHNR and CDR2 FQNEAQ (reference sequence). V lost 3 bases and J 0 bases, leaving 11 bases between the germline ends. There are 16 residues in the CDR3. The CDR3 region has the DNA TGTGCCAGCAGCTTTTCCGGAGCAGCAACTAATGAAAAACTGTTTTTT. Protein product: CASSFSGAATNEKLFF.

This clone occurred a few times. This CDR3 reads CASSLRRTNTEAFF. The CDR3 DNA sequence: TGTGCCAGCAGCTTGAGGCGGACCAACACTGAAGCTTTCTTT. V gene TRBV7-2 combines with J gene TRBJ1-1; D is ambiguous. V was cut by 3 bases and J by 2 bases, with 10 bases left in between. In germline, CDR1 is SGHTA, CDR2 FQGNSA. This CDR3 contains 14 residues.

The gene calls are TRBV5-6 and TRBJ2-1; 7 bases are a match to TRBD2. The trim removed 4 bases at V and 6 bases at J, leaving 7 bases unmatched. CDR1 and CDR2 (germline): SGHDT, YYEEEE. This CDR3 has 14 amino acids. CDR3 loop: CASSQGLGANEQFF. CDR3 sequence (DNA): TGTGCCAGCAGCCAAGGACTAGGGGCCAATGAGCAGTTCTTC.

This clone was detected many times. The chain has TRBV7-9 and TRBJ2-3; D may be TRBD2 (6 bases). The CDR3 extends over 13 amino acids. In germline, CDR1 is SEHNR, CDR2 FQNEAQ (reference sequence). Between the trimmed V and J ends, which lost 1 base and 13 bases, there was a span of 15 bases. This CDR3 is CASSLEEGTYEYF. As DNA, the CDR3 is TGTGCCAGCAGCTTAGAGGAGGGGACTTACGAGTATTTT.

This clone was picked up a small number of times. V is TRBV4-2 and J is TRBJ1-3; D possibly corresponds to TRBD1 (6 bases). The CDR3 is 15 residues long. The germline gives CDR1 LGHNA, CDR2 YNFKEQ. V was cut by 0 bases and J by 0 bases, with 6 bases left in between. This chain's CDR3 is CASSQEGGSGNTIYF. Written as DNA, the CDR3 is TGTGCCAGCAGCCAAGAAGGGGGCTCTGGAAACACCATATATTTT.

The chain couples TRBV7-2 to TRBJ2-7; no firm D call. The CDR3 loop spans 12 amino acids. V lost 6 bases and J 1 base, leaving 7 bases between the germline ends. Germline CDR1 SGHTA, CDR2 FQGNSA. The CDR3 DNA reads TGTGCCAGCAGTGGTCTGTCCTACGAGCAGTACTTC. It yields the protein CASSGLSYEQYF.

This CDR3 is CASSRPSAGSYEQFF. The CDR3 bases are TGTGCCAGCAGCCGACCCAGCGCCGGCAGTTATGAGCAGTTCTTC. J is TRBJ2-1 and V is TRBV11-2; D remains unclear. The germline gives CDR1 SGHAT, CDR2 FQNNGV. CDR3 length: 15 residues. The V gene lost 5 bases and the J gene lost 8 bases, with 19 bases spanning the gap.

In this sample, this clone turned up a few times. The sample carries other DNA sequences with the same CDR3. The gene calls are TRBV4-1 and TRBJ2-7, with a possible D match to TRBD1 (7 bases). This CDR3 region has 15 residues. Trimming took off 2 bases at V and 1 base at J, with 12 bases between the two ends. Germline CDR1 and CDR2: MGHRA and YSYEKL. Written as DNA, the CDR3 is TGCGCCAGCAGCCAACAACAGGGGAGGTCCTACGAGCAGTACTTC. As protein: CASSQQQGRSYEQYF.

This clone was detected a few times. V and J are TRBV6-5 and TRBJ2-5; unclear D gene. Per germline, CDR1 MNHEY and CDR2 SVGAGI. The CDR3 has 15 residues. The ends were cut back, 0 bases at V and 2 bases at J, with 10 bases in the middle. Written as DNA, the CDR3 is TGTGCCAGCAGTTACTCGAAACCCCCGCAAGAGACCCAGTACTTC. Protein product: CASSYSKPPQETQYF.